Reported below is one TCR beta chain. Its antigen is unknown. The CDR3 runs 13 residues. Trimming took 10 bases from V and 3 from J; bases not matched to a gene: 4. Looked up from germline, CDR1 is ENHRY and CDR2 is SYGVKD. This entry belongs to a study of cytomegalovirus exposure and HLA in healthy donors. This PCR relied on a set of 60 Vbeta primers and 13 Jbeta primers. The protocol was immunoSEQ multiplex PCR, while the TCRdb copy is restricted to in-frame clones and leaves out a portion. Of approximately 110,000 clones detected, about 13% appear once; the ten largest clones hold around 15%. The study, taken as a whole, reports: Clonal expansion, a later analysis showed, was greater in HLA-associated TCR beta chains than in equally common others. TCR beta V- and J-gene trimming, according to a later analysis, was linked to a missense DCLRE1C variant.

The chain links TRBV10-3 to TRBJ2-1; 9 bases fit TRBD2. The receptor was isolated from a man in his forties or fifties in good health and CMV-seropositive. Sequencing was done on a sample of PBMCs. CDR3 sequence reads: CATSGTNYNEQFF. CDR3 DNA: TGTGCCACTAGCGGGACCAACTACAATGAGCAGTTCTTC.